Listed below are T cell receptor beta chains from one sample, sequenced in a study of identical twins. TCRdb re-analysed the 5' RACE reads in MiXCR, keeping a single row per CDR3 protein. The sample has some 500,000 distinct CDR3 sequences, 22% seen once; the top ten hold 0.8% to 1%. The same data also contributed to another study, on T cells expressing NK-cell markers.

The sequencing input was CD4+ T cells sorted from blood. These receptors came from a young woman in good health. Both conserved end residues are part of each CDR3. Each record gives: J gene, V gene, D gene, clone size, CDR3 protein, CDR3 DNA. The D gene is left open where the match is weak. The listing skips clone size in some rows; elsewhere it reads once, few, many or a size class.

j_gene: TRBJ2-2
v_gene: TRBV12-3/TRBV12-4
d_gene: TRBD2
abundance: few
CDR3aa: CASSLLAGAGELFF
CDR3nt: TGTGCCAGCAGTTTGCTAGCGGGGGCCGGGGAGCTGTTTTTT

j_gene: TRBJ1-3
v_gene: TRBV6-1
d_gene: .
abundance: .
CDR3aa: CASSEWANAGNTIYF
CDR3nt: TGTGCCAGCAGTGAATGGGCCAACGCAGGAAACACCATATATTTT

j_gene: TRBJ2-5
v_gene: TRBV11-2
d_gene: TRBD2
abundance: .
CDR3aa: CASSLDLSGSLETQYF
CDR3nt: TGTGCCAGCAGCTTAGATCTTAGCGGGAGCCTAGAGACCCAGTACTTC

j_gene: TRBJ2-3
v_gene: TRBV20-1
d_gene: TRBD1
abundance: .
CDR3aa: CSAPGQGSFDTQYF
CDR3nt: TGCAGTGCGCCGGGACAGGGGAGTTTTGATACGCAGTATTTT

j_gene: TRBJ2-1
v_gene: TRBV6-2/TRBV6-3
d_gene: .
abundance: .
CDR3aa: CASRTSNIPNEQFF
CDR3nt: TGTGCCAGCAGAACCTCCAACATCCCCAATGAGCAGTTCTTC

j_gene: TRBJ2-2
v_gene: TRBV15
d_gene: .
abundance: few
CDR3aa: CATSRAGGANGELFF
CDR3nt: TGTGCCACCAGCAGAGCAGGGGGGGCGAATGGGGAGCTGTTTTTT

j_gene: TRBJ2-7
v_gene: TRBV19
d_gene: .
abundance: .
CDR3aa: CASWDSIRSEQYF
CDR3nt: TGTGCCAGTTGGGACTCAATAAGGTCCGAGCAGTACTTC

j_gene: TRBJ1-5
v_gene: TRBV19
d_gene: .
abundance: .
CDR3aa: CASSIASTASYSNQPQHF
CDR3nt: TGTGCCAGTAGTATAGCCTCGACGGCCTCCTATAGCAATCAGCCCCAGCATTTT

j_gene: TRBJ2-1
v_gene: TRBV29-1
d_gene: .
abundance: .
CDR3aa: CSVEDRRGNNEQFF
CDR3nt: TGCAGCGTTGAAGATAGGAGGGGCAACAATGAGCAGTTCTTC

j_gene: TRBJ1-1
v_gene: TRBV28
d_gene: .
abundance: once
CDR3aa: CASSPSTVVNTEAFF
CDR3nt: TGTGCCAGCAGTCCATCGACAGTGGTGAACACTGAAGCTTTCTTT

j_gene: TRBJ2-5
v_gene: TRBV10-3
d_gene: TRBD1
abundance: .
CDR3aa: CAMSGTGGGETQYF
CDR3nt: TGTGCCATGTCCGGGACAGGGGGCGGAGAGACCCAGTACTTC

j_gene: TRBJ2-6
v_gene: TRBV20-1
d_gene: .
abundance: once
CDR3aa: CSAITGSGANVLTF
CDR3nt: TGCAGTGCAATAACAGGTTCTGGGGCCAACGTCCTGACTTTC

j_gene: TRBJ2-3
v_gene: TRBV20-1
d_gene: .
abundance: .
CDR3aa: CSATRGTATDTQYF
CDR3nt: TGCAGTGCTACCCGGGGCACGGCCACAGATACGCAGTATTTT